What follows are 8 T cell receptor beta chains derived from one specimen sequenced in a study of blood T cell repertoires in COVID-19. Repertoires were generated with immunoSEQ multiplex PCR, while TCRdb's copy carries only in-frame clones and drops some. The sample contains a few hundred thousand clones, 86% of which appear only once. Sequencing was performed on peripheral blood. These receptors were taken from a man under 40 who had recovered from COVID-19.

V is TRBV10-3 and J is TRBJ1-5; weak D call: TRBD1 (5 bases). Trimming took off 10 bases at V and 1 base at J, with 14 bases between the two ends. CDR3 size: 14 residues. Germline lookup yields CDR1 ENHRY and CDR2 SYGVKD. CDR3 sequence reads: CATQDIDSNQPQHF. The CDR3 region has the DNA TGTGCCACCCAGGACATCGACAGCAATCAGCCCCAGCATTTT.

The chain recombines TRBV6-1 with TRBJ1-5, with a possible D match to TRBD1 (5 bases). This CDR3 comprises 14 residues. Germline V CDR1 and CDR2: MNHNS, SASEGT. Trimming cost V 6 bases and J 5 bases, with 14 bases left between them. DNA for the CDR3: TGTGCCAGCAGCCCAGGGAGGGAAGATCAGCCCCAGCATTTT. Translating it yields CASSPGREDQPQHF.

This chain links TRBV4-1 with TRBJ2-2; D may be TRBD1 (5 bases). V lost 4 bases and J 6 bases, leaving 18 bases between the germline ends. The CDR3 length is 16 residues. The germline gives CDR1 MGHRA, CDR2 YSYEKL. The DNA for the CDR3 is TGCGCCAGCAGCCCCCTGCCAGGGCAGGGCCCCGGGGAGCTGTTTTTT. Residues: CASSPLPGQGPGELFF.

The chain combines TRBV10-1 with TRBJ1-1; D gene uncertain. This CDR3 comprises 13 residues. Germline CDR1 WNHNN, CDR2 SYGVQD (reference sequence). The V gene lost 4 bases and the J gene lost 3 bases, with 9 bases spanning the gap. As DNA, the CDR3 is TGCGCCAGCAGTGCGAACCTAGACACTGAAGCTTTCTTT. The encoded protein is CASSANLDTEAFF.

This clone was detected many times. The V call is TRBV5-1, the J call TRBJ2-5; 7 bases match TRBD1. Germline trimming cut 7 bases from V and 2 bases from J; bases unmatched to any gene: 11. The CDR3 covers 15 residues. Germline assignment: CDR1 SGHRS and CDR2 YFSETQ. CDR3 in amino acids: CASGTTGTAQETQYF. DNA for the CDR3: TGCGCCAGCGGAACTACCGGGACAGCACAAGAGACCCAGTACTTC.

This clone was detected once. The V call is TRBV6-5, the J call TRBJ2-7; TRBD1 agrees at 9 bases. Germline values: CDR1 MNHEY, CDR2 SVGAGI. The V and J ends lost 7 bases and 6 bases, in that order; junction bases with no gene match: 7. The CDR3 has 13 residues. CDR3 in amino acids: CASTPDRGGEQYF. DNA of the CDR3: TGTGCCAGCACCCCGGACAGGGGCGGCGAGCAGTACTTC.

The CDR3 here is CASSQELYRTSGGAGEQYF. DNA for the CDR3: TGCGCCAGCAGCCAAGAACTGTATAGGACTAGCGGGGGGGCCGGGGAGCAGTACTTC. The rearrangement links TRBV4-3 to TRBJ2-7; 15 positions match TRBD2. The CDR3 is 19 residues long. Germline trimming cut 0 bases from V and 7 bases from J; bases unmatched to any gene: 13. Germline values: CDR1 LGHNA, CDR2 YSLEER.

The rearrangement uses TRBV14 and TRBJ1-2; 8 bases line up with TRBD1. The CDR3 is 16 amino acids. CDR1 and CDR2 from the germline V gene are SGHDN and FVKESK. J was trimmed by 8 bases and V by 3 bases; bases with no gene match: 14. The CDR3 coding sequence is TGTGCCAGCAGCCATTCAACAGGGGGTTGGCTTTGGGGCTACACCTTC. The encoded protein is CASSHSTGGWLWGYTF.